This T cell receptor (beta chain) was found in a study of T cell responses to AZD1222 COVID-19 vaccine. Notes on this clone: Its matching antigen is unknown.

Libraries were prepared by immunoSEQ multiplex PCR; TCRdb keeps only in-frame clonotypes and omits some of them. The data show about 70,000 clones, roughly 87% seen once. Study results and caveats: After the peak T cell response, and only then, were repertoires sampled. At study baseline, merely several AZD1222 recipients were seropositive.

The ends lost 6 bases at V and 4 bases at J; junction bases unmatched: 12. The CDR3 has 16 residues. Germline values: CDR1 SQVTM, CDR2 ANQGSEA. The genes are TRBV29-1 and TRBJ1-1; 12 nucleotides align to TRBD1. Sequences were derived from peripheral blood, sampled on day 0 of MenACWY control vaccination. The sequence derives from an adult in good health. The CDR3 reads CSVASRDRGLTTEAFF. The DNA of the CDR3 is TGCAGCGTAGCATCCCGGGACAGGGGGCTTACCACTGAAGCTTTCTTT.